This T cell receptor (beta chain) originates from a study of cytomegalovirus exposure and HLA in healthy donors (dated by TCRdb to 2016 to 2017). In the study overall: According to an earlier analysis of 550 to 750 of the donors, roughly 180 million T cells yielded roughly 100 million unique TCR beta sequences and about 300 Gb of sequence data. Because of strong linkage in the cohort, roughly five DR-DQ haplotypes were treated as single units for association and clustering. Among several hundred genotyped donors of the cohort, an average of approximately 240,000 unique TCR beta nucleotide sequences was sequenced per donor, of which 15% to 20% were non-productive. Using immunosequencing, the study profiled T cell repertoires from 550 to 750 subjects and related those repertoires to cytomegalovirus serostatus. Typing coverage differed by locus: A, B, C, DRB1 and DQB1 were typed in about 629-640 donors, DQA1 in 522, DPA1 in some 570, and DPB1 in 472. Besides the first cohort of 666 subjects, a separate validation cohort made up of over 100 different subjects was used. Genome-wide SNP genotypes for about 65% of the 666 donors were used in a later genetic analysis, which treated that subset as a discovery cohort. All discovery cohort repertoires had been generated on a single sequencing platform. To predict cytomegalovirus infection status, the study combined high-throughput TCR immunosequencing, statistical association of individual TCRs with disease status, and machine learning. An early release that covered about 600 HLA-typed donors contained about 290 gigabases of sequencing data and 65 million to 100 million unique TCR sequences. In a later analysis, previously published TCR beta repertoires from about 640 donors were re-analyzed and high-resolution HLA genotyping was added so that TCR occurrence patterns could be studied. Rather than drawing on any new phenotypic data, the later analysis identified candidate immune exposures from TCR beta sequences and the way those sequences occurred across donors. Of the approximately 400 genotyped donors, less than 90% were placed in the genetic ancestry cluster associated with self-reported Caucasian donors. The study was designed to test whether signatures of past pathogen exposure could be identified by cataloging public T cell receptors. Both class I and class II loci were covered by HLA typing, at four-digit resolution. In an earlier analysis of 587 of the donors, high-throughput TCR beta sequencing was used to judge whether each TCR beta V gene segment behaved as functional or pseudogenic. Alongside the repertoire data, information on donor age, sex, ethnicity and CMV serostatus was compiled. What the research found in general, with its limitations: CMV serostatus was the only immune exposure information available for the cohort. In a later analysis, HLA-associated TCR beta chains showed more clonal expansion and lower generation probabilities than non-associated chains that were equally common. The classifier was reported to diagnose cytomegalovirus status with high specificity and sensitivity in both the original and validation cohorts. Because counts were too low, more than 15 rarely observed V segments, including chromosome 9 orphons, were left out of the earlier analysis of over 550 of the donors. An earlier analysis of 587 of the donors showed that most TCR beta V segments appeared in productive rearrangements either about 90% or about 30% of the time, which broadly matched IMGT annotations. Strong co-occurrence of HLA alleles, especially DR and DQ, made assigning TCR associations to individual alleles difficult. Some IMGT-functional V segments, including TRBV6-2 and TRBV6-3, could not be told apart with the 87-base-pair reads, so those segments were excluded. The authors suggested that the approach could potentially be generalized to other disease states and immunological phenotypes. Linkage disequilibrium might explain the correlated functional status among segregating V segments, but an unknown experimental factor could not be ruled out. Most TCR sequences were seen in very few donors, while some public TCRs were found in many individuals. Roughly uniform sequencing depth across donors was assumed in presence/absence analyses, although this assumption may not hold. According to a later analysis, most CMV-associated TCR beta chains appeared to be HLA-restricted, and the HLA associations seemed to be driven largely by CMV exposure. A further reported finding was that TCR beta sequences accurately predicted the HLA-A and HLA-B alleles for most subjects in the first cohort. Several of the top co-occurrence clusters appeared to be linked to parvovirus B19, influenza, CMV and Epstein-Barr virus, according to a later analysis. A cluster of highly shared sequence variants was judged likely to represent a technical artifact of the sequencing pipeline. In a later genetic analysis, fewer N-insertions in productive TCRs were reported among donors in an Asian-associated ancestry cluster than the roughly 700-donor mean. Three of the identified cytomegalovirus-associated TCR beta chains were confirmed in vitro to be specific for cytomegalovirus antigens. Because some donors lacked HLA typing at each locus, the association tests relied only on the typed subset. In a later analysis, TCR association rates were found to vary across HLA loci, with the most associated TCRs seen for DRB1 alleles and the fewest for HLA-C alleles. An association between a missense DCLRE1C variant and V-gene and J-gene trimming of TCR beta chains was found in a later genetic analysis and replicated in an independent cohort. The study listed 164 TCR beta chains as associated with cytomegalovirus. Only TCR beta chains were sequenced in this cohort, and the absence of alpha or paired-chain data limited detectable features. A later analysis associated some 17,000 TCR beta sequences with specific HLA alleles at a false discovery rate of 0.05.

The protocol used for the library was the immunoSEQ multiplex PCR assay. The multiplex PCR relied on a mix of 60 forward primers for TCR Vbeta segments and 13 reverse primers for TCR Jbeta segments. A multiplex PCR assay on genomic DNA amplified the CDR3 region of rearranged TCR beta genes. The amplified TCR beta libraries were sequenced on the Illumina HiSeq System as 87-base-pair reads. The paper's processing steps were these. In a later analysis, about 80 million unique TCR beta chains were counted across the 650 to 750 repertoires, and roughly 9.9 million of these chains were shared by at least two donors. Raw reads were error-corrected and collapsed into unique sequences by a nearest-neighbor algorithm in which closely related sequences were merged to remove PCR and sequencing errors. CDR3 sequences were aligned to IMGT reference sequences to assign V, D and J gene segments. For a sequence to be retained, at least a six-nucleotide match to both a V gene segment and a J gene segment was required. Rearrangements were called productive when the CDR3 lacked stop codons and stayed in frame with V and J; all others were non-productive. CDR3 was defined according to IMGT convention as the region running from the second conserved V-encoded cysteine to the conserved J-encoded phenylalanine. The earlier analysis of about 570 of the donors excluded any sequence lacking an unambiguous match to a single V gene segment. In an earlier analysis of approximately 550 of the donors, V segments were called functional above 56.7% productive rearrangements and were called segregating when the between-donor standard deviation exceeded 5%. A statistical classification framework was built for diagnosing cytomegalovirus status from the catalog of TCR beta chain sequences. In a later analysis, TCR nucleotide sequences were compared against IMGT/GENE-DB human TR gene sequences so that V and J genes could be assigned. A later analysis assigned CDR3 sequences and most-parsimonious VDJ recombination scenarios with the TCRdist pipeline. In a later analysis, every TCR beta chain was defined by the combination of its CDR3 amino acid sequence and its V-gene family, and reads without a unique V-gene family were dropped. In a later analysis, around 650 highly shared, low-generation-probability nucleotide sequences were removed to address suspected cross-contamination and a sequencing artifact. For each public chain, a later analysis derived a clonal expansion index from normalized ranks of inferred template counts within each repertoire. A later analysis computed generation probabilities with a VDJ recombination model fitted to out-of-frame rearrangements, and checked the results against IGoR. Hypergeometric tests were used in a later analysis to score TCR-TCR, TCR-HLA and TCR-CMV co-occurrence, with a repertoire-size bias correction applied to the TCR pairs. False discovery rates were estimated in a later analysis by permuting HLA or CMV assignments 20 times. A later analysis grouped co-occurring TCRs with DBSCAN, adding TCRdist sequence similarity when clustering within HLA-allele-positive subsets. Repertoires with fewer than 30,000 or more than 120,000 public chains were left out of co-occurrence clustering, as were five repertoires with anomalous nucleotide sharing. As stored in TCRdb, this immuneACCESS dataset retains in-frame rearrangements with V and J assigned. A fraction of the clones does not appear; measured against another copy, unresolved V genes explain less than half of the discrepancy, and the remainder lacks a known reason. That table furnishes V, J and clone size, whereas the DNA furnished D and trimming. For this sample the table gives 200,000 or so clones, of which more than 75% were detected only once. The ten largest make up over 0.2% of the sample.

From V the trimming removes 5 bases and from J it removes 4 bases, while the gene matches leave 15 bases of the junction unaccounted for. CDR1 is given as SGHVS and CDR2 as FNYEAQ, both from the germline V gene. From the cysteine up to the phenylalanine, the CDR3 has a length of 17 residues. Of the read, only the CDR3 DNA is kept; its 51 bases are in frame from base 1. The cohort consisted of 666 healthy bone marrow donors. Cohort members were all nominally healthy when sampled, although unrecorded immune exposures were likely present. The donor was CMV seronegative and belonged to the group of 380 or so seronegative cohort members. Every donor gave a peripheral blood sample, and the peripheral blood mononuclear cells from that sample were used for TCR beta sequencing. The Qiagen DNeasy Blood Extraction Kit was used to extract genomic DNA from the blood cell samples. This clone was counted once. There is no known antigen for this receptor. No base quality values were provided; no much bigger clone lies one nucleotide off.

The V gene is TRBV7-6 and the J gene is TRBJ2-7, with 9 bases in between that match TRBD1. The TCR was taken from a girl under three years old in good health and CMV-seronegative. What was sequenced was PBMCs. The bases are TGTGCCAGCAGCCTACTCCCAACCGGGACAGGGCCTTACGAGCAGTACTTC. This gives the protein CASSLLPTGTGPYEQYF.